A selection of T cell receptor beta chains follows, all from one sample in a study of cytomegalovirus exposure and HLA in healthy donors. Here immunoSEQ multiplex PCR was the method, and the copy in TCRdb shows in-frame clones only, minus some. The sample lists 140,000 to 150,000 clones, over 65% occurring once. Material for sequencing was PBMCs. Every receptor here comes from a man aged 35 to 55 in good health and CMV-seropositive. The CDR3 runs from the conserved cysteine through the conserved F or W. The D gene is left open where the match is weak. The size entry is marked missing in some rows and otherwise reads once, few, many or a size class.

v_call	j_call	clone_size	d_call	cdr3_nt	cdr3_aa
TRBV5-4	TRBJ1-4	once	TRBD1	TGTGCCAGCAGCTTGTCGGACAGGGAGGGTGAAAAACTGTTTTTT	CASSLSDREGEKLFF
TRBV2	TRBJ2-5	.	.	TGTGCCAGCAGTGAGGCGCTTGCGGTTATGACCCAGTACTTC	CASSEALAVMTQYF
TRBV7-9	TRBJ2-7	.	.	TGTGCCAGCAGCCGACTGACCCTTGGACAGAGCGAGCAGTACTTC	CASSRLTLGQSEQYF
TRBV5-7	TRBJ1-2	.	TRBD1	TGTGCCAGCAGCACCCCTGACAGGGGGCCTGGCGATGGCTACACCTTC	CASSTPDRGPGDGYTF
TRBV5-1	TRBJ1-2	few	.	TGCGCCAGCAGCTTCGGGGAGGGGGGAGCCTACACCTTC	CASSFGEGGAYTF
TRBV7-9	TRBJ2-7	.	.	TGTGCCAGCAGCTTAGCAGGGGACGAGCAGTACTTC	CASSLAGDEQYF
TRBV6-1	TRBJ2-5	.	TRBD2	TGTGCCAGCAGACTGGGCGGGAGCGAGACCCAGTACTTC	CASRLGGSETQYF
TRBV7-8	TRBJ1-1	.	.	TGTGCCAGCAGCCCCCTAGGCGGTGGGTGGAACACTGAAGCTTTCTTT	CASSPLGGGWNTEAFF
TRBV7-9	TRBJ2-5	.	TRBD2	TGTGCCAGCAGCTTTTATATAGCGGGCGACGGGGAGACCCAGTACTTC	CASSFYIAGDGETQYF
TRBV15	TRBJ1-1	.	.	TGTGCCACCAGCAGAGATCCAGGGGCAATGAACACTGAAGCTTTCTTT	CATSRDPGAMNTEAFF
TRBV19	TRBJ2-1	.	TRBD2	TGTGCCAGTAGTATCGTGGCGGGGGGGACCTACAATGAGCAGTTCTTC	CASSIVAGGTYNEQFF
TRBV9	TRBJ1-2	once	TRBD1	TGTGCCAGCAGCGTAGCTAAAAAGGACAGGGGGAAGGACAGTGGCTACACCTTC	CASSVAKKDRGKDSGYTF
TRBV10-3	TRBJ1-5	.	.	TGTGCCATCAGTCTGGGGGGGGCTGGTCAGCCCCAGCATTTT	CAISLGGAGQPQHF
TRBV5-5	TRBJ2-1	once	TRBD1	TGTGCCAGCAGCTTGGAGGGGGCTTCCTACAATGAGCAGTTCTTC	CASSLEGASYNEQFF
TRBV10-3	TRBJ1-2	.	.	TGTGCCATCAGTGAGTCGACAGACAAGGGCTACACCTTC	CAISESTDKGYTF
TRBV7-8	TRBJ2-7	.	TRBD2	TGTGCCAGCAGCTTAGCCGATAGCGGGCCCTACGAGCAGTACTTC	CASSLADSGPYEQYF
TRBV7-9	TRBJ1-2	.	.	TGTGCCAGCAGCTTAGCCACATCCGGGACTTCCTCTGGCTACACCTTC	CASSLATSGTSSGYTF